The 22 T cell receptor beta chains below come from one sample, sequenced in a study of blood T cells in healthy people across ages. The second PCR ran about 7 to 12 cycles with a sample-barcoded 5' primer and J-beta primers. TCRdb passed the 5' RACE reads through MiXCR, listing each CDR3 protein once. The repertoire holds fewer than 2,000,000 distinct CDR3 sequences, with around 36% as singletons. Sequenced material: blood. Receptor source: a woman aged 30 to 39 in good health.

This chain joins TRBV20-1 and TRBJ2-7, with D perhaps matching TRBD1 or TRBD2 (5 bases each). Germline V gene sequence: CDR1 DFQATT, CDR2 SNEGSKA (reference sequence). This CDR3 has 15 residues. Trimming stripped 3 bases from V and 0 bases from J, with 15 bases between. The CDR3 sequence: CSARGPGANSYEQYF. Written as DNA, the CDR3 is TGCAGTGCTAGGGGGCCCGGGGCCAACTCCTACGAGCAGTACTTC.

The chain couples TRBV30 to TRBJ1-5; no clear D. The V and J ends lost 8 bases and 4 bases respectively, with 3 bases between them. CDR1 and CDR2 from the germline V gene are GTSNPN and SVGIG (reference sequence). CDR3 length: 9 amino acids. This CDR3 reads CAGNQPQHF. CDR3 DNA: TGTGCCGGGAATCAGCCCCAGCATTTT.

A few counts support this clonotype. This chain uses TRBV12-3 or TRBV12-4 with TRBJ2-7; 9 bases are a match to TRBD1. The CDR3 has 15 amino acids. Germline trimming cut 5 bases from V and 3 bases from J; bases unmatched to any gene: 8. CDR3 DNA: TGTGCCAGCAGTCCGAGGGACAGGGCGGGCTACGAGCAGTACTTC. Amino acid sequence: CASSPRDRAGYEQYF.

In its sample, this clonotype was seen once. This chain uses TRBV20-1 with TRBJ2-7; D is ambiguous. Germline CDR1 reads DFQATT; CDR2 reads SNEGSKA (reference sequence). Trimming pared 4 bases from V and 0 bases from J, leaving 4 bases between. The CDR3 consists of 11 residues. CDR3 nucleotide sequence: TGCAGTGCTATAAACTCCTACGAGCAGTACTTC. Protein: CSAINSYEQYF.

The V call is TRBV10-3, the J call TRBJ2-5; TRBD1 agrees at 10 bases. V shed 4 bases, J shed 11 bases, and the junction held 13 bases outside the gene matches. Germline lookup yields CDR1 ENHRY and CDR2 SYGVKD. The CDR3 sequence is 15 residues long. For the CDR3, the DNA is TGTGCCATCAGTGGTGGAGACAGGGGGCTGTGGGAGCAGTACTTC. It codes for CAISGGDRGLWEQYF.

This clonotype was counted between two and nine times. The chain is built from TRBV4-2 and TRBJ2-3, with TRBD2 matching 11 bases. J lost 5 bases, V lost 5 bases, and 12 bases had no gene match. In germline, CDR1 is LGHNA, CDR2 YNFKEQ. This CDR3 region has 17 residues. The DNA of the CDR3 is TGTGCCAGCAGCTCTCGTAATAGCGGGAGGGCCCAAGATACGCAGTATTTT. Residues: CASSSRNSGRAQDTQYF.

This clonotype came up a few times. The CDR3 protein is CSARATGNTEAFF. CDR3 in DNA: TGCAGTGCTAGAGCGACAGGGAATACTGAAGCTTTCTTT. This rearrangement joins TRBV20-1 to TRBJ1-1, with 7 positions matching TRBD1. This CDR3 has 13 residues. The J segment lost 5 bases and the V segment lost 1 base, leaving 4 bases of the junction unmatched. Germline V CDR1 and CDR2: DFQATT, SNEGSKA (reference sequence).

The chain couples TRBV6-5 to TRBJ1-2; 7 bases line up with TRBD1. CDR3 size: 13 residues. The V and J ends lost 10 bases and 6 bases, in that order; junction bases with no gene match: 11. The germline V gene encodes CDR1 MNHEY and CDR2 SVGAGI. The CDR3 loop is CATRLTRGNGYTF. The CDR3 DNA sequence: TGTGCCACCCGCTTGACCAGGGGGAATGGCTACACCTTC.

The rearrangement joins TRBV6-6 to TRBJ2-1, with TRBD2 matching over 7 bases. The germline V gene encodes CDR1 MNHNY and CDR2 SVGAGI (reference sequence). There are 16 residues in the CDR3. Losses at the gene ends were 5 bases for V and 0 bases for J; bases not matched to a gene: 7. The DNA of the CDR3 is TGTGCCAGCAGTCCTCGAGCGGGAATCTCCTACAATGAGCAGTTCTTC. Translating gives CASSPRAGISYNEQFF.

For this clonotype: Relative to the germline gene, one junction end is altered; a read error may explain this. The chain carries TRBV28 and TRBJ1-3; 8 bases are shared with TRBD1. CDR1 and CDR2 (germline): MDHEN, SYDVKM. This CDR3 comprises 13 residues. The CDR3 is CASRRDRINAIYF. CDR3 DNA sequence: TGTGCCAGCAGACGGGACAGGATAAACGCCATATATTTT. The full variable domain, completed using reference TRBV28 and TRBJ1-3, is DVKVTQSSRYLVKRTGEKVFLECVQDMDHENMFWYRQDPGLGLRLIYFSYDVKMKEKGDIPEGYSVSREKKERFSLILESASTNQTSMYLCASRRDRINAIYFGEGSWLTVV.

The V call is TRBV7-9, the J call TRBJ2-3; maybe TRBD2 (6 bases). CDR3 length equals 13 residues. Germline CDR1 is SEHNR and CDR2 is FQNEAQ (reference sequence). Trimming removed 6 bases from V and 4 bases from J, with 11 bases in between. CDR3 sequence reads: CASRGGFPDTQYF. The CDR3 DNA reads TGTGCCAGCAGGGGGGGTTTCCCAGATACGCAGTATTTT.

This clonotype was counted many times. The chain links TRBV4-1 to TRBJ2-1; 10 bases agree with TRBD1. Trimming removed 2 bases from V and 7 bases from J; junction bases left unmatched: 5. The germline gives CDR1 MGHRA, CDR2 YSYEKL. The CDR3 runs 15 residues. CDR3 loop: CASSQQGQGNNEQFF. The CDR3 bases are TGCGCCAGCAGCCAACAGGGACAGGGGAATAATGAGCAGTTCTTC.

The J gene is TRBJ1-2, the V gene TRBV3-1; TRBD1 is a possible D gene (6 bases). Trimming took off 0 bases at V and 6 bases at J, with 14 bases between the two ends. CDR1 is LGHDT and CDR2 is YNNKEL in the germline V gene (reference sequence). This CDR3 contains 15 residues. The CDR3 region is CASSQDPLGGHGYTF. The DNA of the CDR3 is TGTGCCAGCAGCCAAGATCCCCTGGGGGGCCATGGCTACACCTTC.

The chain joins TRBV15 to TRBJ2-5; D unclear. This CDR3 region has 16 residues. V was trimmed by 3 bases and J by 7 bases, leaving 21 bases between them. Germline V CDR1 and CDR2: LNHNV, YYDKDF (reference sequence). The CDR3 is CATSSLLERVYGTQYF. The CDR3 DNA sequence: TGTGCCACCAGCAGTCTACTTGAAAGGGTTTATGGGACCCAGTACTTC.

This clonotype has a handful of counts. J is TRBJ2-1 and V is TRBV9; perhaps D is TRBD1 or TRBD2 (5 bases each). The germline CDR1 and CDR2 sequences are SGDLS and YYNGEE. The V end was cut by 3 bases, the J end by 4 bases, with 17 bases between. The CDR3 extends over 16 amino acids. In DNA, the CDR3 is TGTGCCAGCAGCGCGGGGACGGACTCGGTTTACAATGAGCAGTTCTTC. Amino acids: CASSAGTDSVYNEQFF.

In this sample, this clonotype turned up many times. The chain links TRBV7-2 to TRBJ2-1; 9 nucleotides agree with TRBD2. CDR1 SGHTA and CDR2 FQGNSA come from the germline V gene. J lost 4 bases, V lost 5 bases, and 6 bases had no gene match. The CDR3 consists of 15 residues. CDR3 sequence: CASSLLSGRYNEQFF. The CDR3, as DNA: TGTGCCAGCAGCCTATTGAGCGGGAGGTACAATGAGCAGTTCTTC.

The table lists this clonotype with a few counts. V usage is TRBV6-6 and J usage is TRBJ1-1, with D possibly TRBD1 on 5 matching bases. There are 15 residues in the CDR3. Germline values: CDR1 MNHNY, CDR2 SVGAGI (reference sequence). Trimming pared 0 bases from V and 3 bases from J, leaving 11 bases between. The chain's CDR3 is CASSYSARADTEAFF. In DNA form, the CDR3 reads TGTGCCAGCAGTTACTCAGCCAGGGCAGACACTGAAGCTTTCTTT.

V gene TRBV30 combines with J gene TRBJ2-3, with TRBD2 identical over 12 bases. The CDR3 loop spans 14 amino acids. The junction had 3 bases not matched to a gene; V was cut back by 5 bases and J by 3 bases. Germline-derived CDR1 and CDR2 are GTSNPN and SVGIG (reference sequence). CDR3 sequence reads: CAWGLAGRTDTQYF. CDR3 bases: TGTGCCTGGGGACTAGCGGGACGGACAGATACGCAGTATTTT.

This clonotype was observed a few times. The chain carries TRBV20-1 and TRBJ2-3, with 9 bases lining up with TRBD2. The J segment lost 2 bases and the V segment lost 5 bases, leaving 8 bases of the junction unmatched. Per germline, CDR1 DFQATT and CDR2 SNEGSKA (reference sequence). The CDR3 totals 15 residues. The CDR3 protein is CSAAKGLAFTDTQYF. The CDR3 DNA is TGCAGTGCTGCCAAGGGACTAGCCTTCACAGATACGCAGTATTTT.

The table lists this clonotype with a few counts. The chain is built from TRBV7-9 and TRBJ1-4; D unclear. The CDR3 is 14 residues long. V was pared by 7 bases and J by 11 bases, with 20 bases between. Germline loops: CDR1 SEHNR, CDR2 FQNEAQ (reference sequence). The CDR3 DNA reads TGTGCCAGCACCCATGAGGAGGAGCGGACGAAACTGTTTTTT. This gives the protein CASTHEEERTKLFF.

The chain's CDR3 is CASSLIGGGQETQYF. CDR3 nucleotides: TGCGCCAGCAGCTTGATTGGGGGTGGCCAAGAGACCCAGTACTTC. V is TRBV5-1 and J is TRBJ2-5; the D call may be TRBD1 or TRBD2 (5 bases each). Trimming took off 1 base at V and 1 base at J, with 11 bases between the two ends. CDR3 length: 15 residues. Germline V gene sequence: CDR1 SGHRS, CDR2 YFSETQ.

As to this clonotype: It may be a read error: a sequence one base away is much more abundant. This chain joins TRBV29-1 and TRBJ2-7, with a weak D call TRBD1 (7 bases). Germline values: CDR1 SQVTM, CDR2 ANQGSEA. The length of the CDR3 is 13 residues. CDR3 in amino acids: CRGTGQAPYERYF. CDR3 DNA sequence: TGCAGGGGGACTGGACAGGCGCCCTACGAGCGGTACTTC.